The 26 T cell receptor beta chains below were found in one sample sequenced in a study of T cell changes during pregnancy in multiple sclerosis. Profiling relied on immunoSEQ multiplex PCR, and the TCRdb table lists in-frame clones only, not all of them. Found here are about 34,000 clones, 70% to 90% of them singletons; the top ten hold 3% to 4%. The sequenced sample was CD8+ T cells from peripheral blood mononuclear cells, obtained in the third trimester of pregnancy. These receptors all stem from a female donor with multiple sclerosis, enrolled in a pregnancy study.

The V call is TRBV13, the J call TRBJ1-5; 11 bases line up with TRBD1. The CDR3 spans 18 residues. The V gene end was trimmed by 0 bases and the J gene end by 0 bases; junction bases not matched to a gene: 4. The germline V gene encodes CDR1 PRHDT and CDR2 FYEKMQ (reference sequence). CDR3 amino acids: CASSLGRTGGYSNQPQHF. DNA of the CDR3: TGTGCCAGCAGCTTAGGAAGGACAGGGGGCTATAGCAATCAGCCCCAGCATTTT.

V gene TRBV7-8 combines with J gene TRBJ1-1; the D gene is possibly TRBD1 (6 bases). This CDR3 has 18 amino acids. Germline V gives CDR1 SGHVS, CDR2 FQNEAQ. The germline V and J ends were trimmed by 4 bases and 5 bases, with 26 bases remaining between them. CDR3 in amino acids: CASSSIRGFTAGSTEAFF. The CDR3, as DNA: TGTGCCAGCAGCTCAATTAGGGGGTTCACGGCAGGGTCGACTGAAGCTTTCTTT. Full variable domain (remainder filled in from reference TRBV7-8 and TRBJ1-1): GAGVSQSPRYKVAKRGQDVALRCDPISGHVSLFWYQQALGQGPEFLTYFQNEAQLDKSGLPSDRFFAERPEGSVSTLKIQRTQQEDSAVYLCASSSIRGFTAGSTEAFFGQGTRLTVV.

CDR3 bases: TGCGCCAGCAGCCTCCGGGACAGGGGATACGAGCAGTACTTC. This gives the protein CASSLRDRGYEQYF. The chain carries TRBV5-1 and TRBJ2-7; 10 positions agree with TRBD1. V trimming: 4 bases; J trimming: 4 bases; junction bases outside the gene matches: 5. This CDR3 is 14 amino acids long. Germline-derived CDR1 and CDR2 are SGHRS and YFSETQ.

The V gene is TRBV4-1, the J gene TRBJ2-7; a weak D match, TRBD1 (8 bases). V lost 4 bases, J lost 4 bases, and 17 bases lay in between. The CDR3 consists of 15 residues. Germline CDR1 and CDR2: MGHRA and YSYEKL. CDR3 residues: CASSPVTGEGYEQYF. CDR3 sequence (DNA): TGCGCCAGCAGCCCAGTGACAGGGGAGGGGTACGAGCAGTACTTC.

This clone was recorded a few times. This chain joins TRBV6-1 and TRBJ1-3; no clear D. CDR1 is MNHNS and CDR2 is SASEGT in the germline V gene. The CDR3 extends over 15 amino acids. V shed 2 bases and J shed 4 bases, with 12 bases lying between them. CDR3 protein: CASSERAAGGNTIYF. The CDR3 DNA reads TGTGCCAGCAGTGAAAGGGCAGCGGGAGGAAACACCATATATTTT.

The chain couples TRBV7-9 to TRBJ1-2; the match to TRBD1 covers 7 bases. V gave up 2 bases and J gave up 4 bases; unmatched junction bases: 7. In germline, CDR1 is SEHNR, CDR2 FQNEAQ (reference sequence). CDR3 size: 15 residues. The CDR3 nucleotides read TGTGCCAGCAGCTTAACAGCACAGGGGATCTATGGCTACACCTTC. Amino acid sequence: CASSLTAQGIYGYTF.

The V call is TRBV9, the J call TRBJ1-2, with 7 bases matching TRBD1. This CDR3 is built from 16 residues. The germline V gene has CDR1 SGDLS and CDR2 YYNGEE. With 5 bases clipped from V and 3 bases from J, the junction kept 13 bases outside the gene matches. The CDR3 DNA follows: TGTGCCAGCAGATCGACAGGGTCGGTTGGCGACTATGGCTACACCTTC. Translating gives CASRSTGSVGDYGYTF.

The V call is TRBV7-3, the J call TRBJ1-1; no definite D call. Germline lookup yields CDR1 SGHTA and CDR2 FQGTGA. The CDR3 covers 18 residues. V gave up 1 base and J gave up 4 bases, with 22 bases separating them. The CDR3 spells CASSLNPLRVEGGTEAFF. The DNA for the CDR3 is TGTGCCAGCAGCTTAAACCCCCTGCGTGTGGAGGGCGGCACTGAAGCTTTCTTT.

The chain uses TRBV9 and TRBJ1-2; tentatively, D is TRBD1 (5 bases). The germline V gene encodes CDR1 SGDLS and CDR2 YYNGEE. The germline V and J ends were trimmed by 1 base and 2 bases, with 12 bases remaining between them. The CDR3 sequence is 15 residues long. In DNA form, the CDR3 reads TGTGCCAGCAGCGTAAGCCCCGCAGGGAACTATGGCTACACCTTC. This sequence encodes CASSVSPAGNYGYTF. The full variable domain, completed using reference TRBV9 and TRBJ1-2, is DSGVTQTPKHLITATGQRVTLRCSPRSGDLSVYWYQQSLDQGLQFLIQYYNGEERAKGNILERFSAQQFPDLHSELNLSSLELGDSALYFCASSVSPAGNYGYTFGSGTRLTVV.

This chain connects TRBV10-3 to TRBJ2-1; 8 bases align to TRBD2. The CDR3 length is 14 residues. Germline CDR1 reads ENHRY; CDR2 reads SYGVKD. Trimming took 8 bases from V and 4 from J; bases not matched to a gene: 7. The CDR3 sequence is CAISGGGRYNEQFF. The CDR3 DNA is TGTGCCATCTCCGGGGGGGGCCGGTACAATGAGCAGTTCTTC.

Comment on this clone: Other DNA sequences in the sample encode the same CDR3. DNA for the CDR3: TGTGCCACTGGGACAGGGGATAGCAATCAGCCCCAGCATTTT. It yields the protein CATGTGDSNQPQHF. The chain has TRBV19 and TRBJ1-5; 10 positions match TRBD1. Germline assignment: CDR1 LNHDA and CDR2 SQIVND (reference sequence). The CDR3 is made up of 14 amino acids. J was trimmed by 0 bases and V by 10 bases; bases with no gene match: 3.

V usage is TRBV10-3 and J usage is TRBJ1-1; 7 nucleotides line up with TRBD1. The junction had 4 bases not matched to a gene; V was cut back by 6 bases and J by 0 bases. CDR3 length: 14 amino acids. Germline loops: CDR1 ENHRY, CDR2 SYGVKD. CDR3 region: CAISLGGMNTEAFF. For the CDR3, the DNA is TGTGCCATCAGCCTAGGGGGCATGAACACTGAAGCTTTCTTT.

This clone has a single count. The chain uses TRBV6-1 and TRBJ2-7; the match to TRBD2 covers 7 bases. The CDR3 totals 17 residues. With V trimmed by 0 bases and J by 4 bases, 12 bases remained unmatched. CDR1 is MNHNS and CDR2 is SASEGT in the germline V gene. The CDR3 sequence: CASSEAGRGPALYEQYF. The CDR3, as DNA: TGTGCCAGCAGTGAAGCGGGGAGGGGCCCGGCTCTATACGAGCAGTACTTC.

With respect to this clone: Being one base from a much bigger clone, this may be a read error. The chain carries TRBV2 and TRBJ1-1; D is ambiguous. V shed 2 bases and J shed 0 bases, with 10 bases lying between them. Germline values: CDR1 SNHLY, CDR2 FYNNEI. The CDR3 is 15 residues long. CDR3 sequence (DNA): TGTGCCAGCAGTGAAACAGAGATCATGAACACTGAAGCTTTCTTT. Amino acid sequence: CASSETEIMNTEAFF.

CDR3 DNA sequence: TGTGCCAGCGACAGGGCTGGTGAAACTGAAGCTTTCTTT. Its protein product is CASDRAGETEAFF. V is TRBV6-1 and J is TRBJ1-1, with 7 bases aligning to TRBD1. There are 13 residues in the CDR3. Germline assignment: CDR1 MNHNS and CDR2 SASEGT. After removal of 8 bases from V and 5 bases from J, the junction contained 8 bases not matched to a gene.

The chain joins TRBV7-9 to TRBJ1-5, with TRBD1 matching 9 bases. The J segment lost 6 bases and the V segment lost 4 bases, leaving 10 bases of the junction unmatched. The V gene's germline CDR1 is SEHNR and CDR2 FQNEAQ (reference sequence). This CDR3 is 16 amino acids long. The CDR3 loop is CASSSSGQGAFQPQHF. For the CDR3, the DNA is TGTGCCAGCAGCTCCTCGGGACAGGGAGCATTTCAGCCCCAGCATTTT.

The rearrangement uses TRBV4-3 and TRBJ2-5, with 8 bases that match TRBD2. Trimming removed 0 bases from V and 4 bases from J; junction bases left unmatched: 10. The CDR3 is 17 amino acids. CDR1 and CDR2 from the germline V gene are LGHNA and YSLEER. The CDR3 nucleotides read TGCGCCAGCAGCCAAGATTATGGCCGCGGGGGGAGAGAGACCCAGTACTTC. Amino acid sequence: CASSQDYGRGGRETQYF.

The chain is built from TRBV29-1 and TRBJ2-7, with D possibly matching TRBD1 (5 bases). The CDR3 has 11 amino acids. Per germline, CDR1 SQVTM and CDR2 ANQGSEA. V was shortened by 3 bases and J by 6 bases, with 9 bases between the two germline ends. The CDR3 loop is CSVDWGSEQYF. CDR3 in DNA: TGCAGCGTTGATTGGGGCAGCGAGCAGTACTTC.

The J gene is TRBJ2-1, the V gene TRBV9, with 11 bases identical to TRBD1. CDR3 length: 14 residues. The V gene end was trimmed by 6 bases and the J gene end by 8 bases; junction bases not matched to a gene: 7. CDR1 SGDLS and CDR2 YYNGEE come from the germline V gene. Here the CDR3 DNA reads TGTGCCAGCAATGGGGGACAGGGGGGCGATGAGCAGTTCTTC. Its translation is CASNGGQGGDEQFF.

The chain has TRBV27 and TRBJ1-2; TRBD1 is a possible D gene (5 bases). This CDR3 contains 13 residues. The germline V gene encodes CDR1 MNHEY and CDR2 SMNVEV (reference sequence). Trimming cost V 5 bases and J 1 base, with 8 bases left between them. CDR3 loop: CASSHGGNYGYTF. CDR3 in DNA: TGTGCCAGCAGTCACGGGGGTAACTATGGCTACACCTTC.

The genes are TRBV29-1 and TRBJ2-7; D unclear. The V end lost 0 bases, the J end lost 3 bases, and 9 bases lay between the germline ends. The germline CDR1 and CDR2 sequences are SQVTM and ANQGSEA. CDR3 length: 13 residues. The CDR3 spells CSVEDRRSYEQYF. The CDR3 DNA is TGCAGCGTTGAAGATCGTCGGAGCTACGAGCAGTACTTC.

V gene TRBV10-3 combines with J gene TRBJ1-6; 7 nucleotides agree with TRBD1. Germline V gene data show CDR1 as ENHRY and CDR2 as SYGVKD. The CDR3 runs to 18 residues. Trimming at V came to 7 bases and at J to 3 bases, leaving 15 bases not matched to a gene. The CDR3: CAINHRGTILIYNSPLHF. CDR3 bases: TGTGCCATCAATCACAGGGGCACGATATTGATCTATAATTCACCCCTCCACTTT.

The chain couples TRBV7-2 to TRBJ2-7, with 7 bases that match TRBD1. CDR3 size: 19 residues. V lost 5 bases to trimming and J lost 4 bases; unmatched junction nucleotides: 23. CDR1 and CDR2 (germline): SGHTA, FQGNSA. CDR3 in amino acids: CASSPRTGIYSTFGYEQYF. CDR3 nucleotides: TGTGCCAGCAGCCCCCGGACAGGAATTTACTCTACCTTTGGGTACGAGCAGTACTTC.

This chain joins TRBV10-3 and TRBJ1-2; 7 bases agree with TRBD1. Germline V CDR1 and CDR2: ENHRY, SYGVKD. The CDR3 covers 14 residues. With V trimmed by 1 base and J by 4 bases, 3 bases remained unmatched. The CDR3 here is CAISEFGTAYGYTF. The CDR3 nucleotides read TGTGCCATCAGTGAGTTTGGGACAGCCTATGGCTACACCTTC.

The CDR3 spells CASSLEQVRTEAFF. Here the CDR3 DNA reads TGTGCCAGCAGCTTGGAACAGGTACGCACTGAAGCTTTCTTT. This chain links TRBV5-6 with TRBJ1-1; D is possibly TRBD1 (5 bases). Looked up from germline, CDR1 is SGHDT and CDR2 is YYEEEE. This CDR3 is built from 14 residues. V shed 0 bases and J shed 4 bases, with 10 bases lying between them.

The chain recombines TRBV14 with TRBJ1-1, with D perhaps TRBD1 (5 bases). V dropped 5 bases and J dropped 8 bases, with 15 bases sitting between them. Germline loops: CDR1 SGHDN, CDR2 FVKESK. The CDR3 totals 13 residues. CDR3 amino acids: CASSVAGPREAFF. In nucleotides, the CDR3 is TGTGCCAGCAGCGTAGCAGGGCCTCGGGAAGCTTTCTTT.